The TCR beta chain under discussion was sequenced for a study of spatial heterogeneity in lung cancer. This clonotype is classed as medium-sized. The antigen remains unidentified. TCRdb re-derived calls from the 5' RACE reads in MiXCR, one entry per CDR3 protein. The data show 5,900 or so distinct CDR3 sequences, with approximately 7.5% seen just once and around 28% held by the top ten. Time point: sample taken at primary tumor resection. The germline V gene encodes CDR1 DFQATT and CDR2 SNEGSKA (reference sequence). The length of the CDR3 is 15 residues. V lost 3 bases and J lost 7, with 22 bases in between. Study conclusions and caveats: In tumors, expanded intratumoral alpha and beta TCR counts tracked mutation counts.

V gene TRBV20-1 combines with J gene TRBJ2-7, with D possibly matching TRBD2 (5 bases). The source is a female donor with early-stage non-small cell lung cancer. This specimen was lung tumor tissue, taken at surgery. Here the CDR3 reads CSARELGSPVGEQYF. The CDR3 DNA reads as TGCAGTGCTAGGGAACTAGGAAGCCCTGTAGGGGAGCAGTACTTC.